The text below deals with one T cell receptor (beta chain). Its target is not known. This entry is derived from a study of shared clonotypes between healthy human individuals. Study-level information: Each donor had three CD4 naive, three CD4 memory, two CD8 naive and one CD8 memory plate.

Execution of the assay was at deep level. The sorted-subset replicate PCRs were given roughly 200 ng DNA, which is approximately 30,000 T cell genomes. Repertoires were generated with immunoSEQ multiplex PCR, while TCRdb's copy carries only in-frame clones and drops some. The table lists more than 2,000,000 clones, 85% to 95% of them singletons, with roughly 0.36% in the top ten. The study's findings and limits: Clonotypes which were not shared had lower generation probabilities than clonotypes that all four donors shared.

V lost 7 bases, J lost 4 bases, and 15 bases stayed unmatched. This CDR3 region has 17 residues. Per the germline V gene, CDR1 is MDHEN and CDR2 is SYDVKM. The V gene is TRBV28, the J gene TRBJ2-7, with 11 bases that match TRBD2. The sequence came from a man in his late teens or twenties in good health. Some clones in this sample may be carry-over from other donors' samples. The sequenced sample consisted of naive CD4+ T cells from PBMCs. This sample's subset: CD45RA+ positively selected. The CDR3 region is CASMSGGLAGGGYEQYF. CDR3 bases: TGTGCCAGCATGTCCGGGGGCCTAGCGGGAGGTGGGTACGAGCAGTACTTC.